This T cell receptor (beta chain) emerged from a study of regulatory T cells in long-lasting Graves disease. Documented time point: newly diagnosed GD, antithyroid drugs for less than 3 months. There was RNA extracted from PBMCs, and the TCR library was made from it. For TCR beta, libraries came from iRepertoire HTBI primers and Arm-PCR of CDR3 regions. TCRdb reanalysed the multiplex PCR reads using MiXCR and keeps one entry per CDR3 protein. The data contain a few hundred thousand distinct CDR3 sequences, roughly 16% of them seen just once; the ten biggest clones take up around 21%. CDR3 length: 14 residues. V lost 6 bases and J 0 bases, leaving 9 bases between the germline ends. Germline V gene data show CDR1 as MNHEY and CDR2 as SVGEGT. These sequences were also reported in another study, on T cells in Graves' hyperthyroidism and ophthalmopathy.

The sample in question was peripheral blood mononuclear cells (PBMCs), obtained at new diagnosis, from a patient treated with antithyroid drugs. The V call is TRBV6-2 or TRBV6-3, the J call TRBJ2-4; no reliable D call. The clonotype comes from a woman in her late teens or twenties with Graves disease. This CDR3 is CASRPRLAKNIQYF. The CDR3 DNA sequence: TGTGCCAGCAGGCCAAGACTAGCCAAAAACATTCAGTACTTC.